These 13 T cell receptor beta chains originate from one sample sequenced in a study of T-cell memory formation after mild COVID-19. TCRdb ran MiXCR on the 5' RACE reads and lists one entry per CDR3 protein. The data contain 250,000 to 300,000 distinct CDR3 sequences, roughly 17% of them singletons. Material: PBMCs or a T cell subset sorted from them (not recorded which). The receptors were sampled from a man aged 18 to 30 who had mild COVID-19 (a few samples of this study predate the infection). Cell type and time point are not known.

This clonotype has a handful of counts. V gene TRBV12-3 or TRBV12-4 combines with J gene TRBJ1-1; D unclear. V was pared by 7 bases and J by 0 bases, with 12 bases between. This CDR3 is built from 14 residues. The chain's CDR3 is CASTLGVMNTEAFF. In nucleotides, the CDR3 is TGTGCCAGCACCCTGGGAGTCATGAACACTGAAGCTTTCTTT.

This sequence joins TRBV9 and TRBJ2-2; 8 bases are shared with TRBD1. The germline CDR1 and CDR2 sequences are SGDLS and YYNGEE. V was pared by 4 bases and J by 7 bases, with 15 bases of the junction left unmatched. The CDR3 loop spans 17 amino acids. The CDR3 bases are TGTGCCAGCAGCACCCCCAGGGGGCGCGAGGCGATCGGGGAGCTGTTTTTT. It yields the protein CASSTPRGREAIGELFF.

V is TRBV5-1 and J is TRBJ2-5; TRBD1 matches 7 bases. Germline CDR1 and CDR2: SGHRS and YFSETQ. Trimming took 4 bases from V and 5 from J; bases not matched to a gene: 5. This CDR3 is 13 amino acids long. CDR3 coding DNA: TGCGCCAGCAGCGACAGGGCCCGGGAGACCCAGTACTTC. The encoded protein is CASSDRARETQYF.

This clonotype was seen more than once but under ten times. The junction differs from germline at one of its ends, possibly a read error. This sequence joins TRBV2 and TRBJ1-1, with a tentative D call TRBD1 (5 bases). The CDR3 has 14 residues. The V gene's germline CDR1 is SNHLY and CDR2 FYNNEI. CDR3 sequence (DNA): TGTGCCAGCCGTGAGGACGGACACAGCACTGAAGCTTTCTTT. Translation gives CASREDGHSTEAFF.

This rearrangement joins TRBV20-1 to TRBJ2-7, with unresolved D. The CDR3 runs 15 residues. CDR1 and CDR2 (germline): DFQATT, SNEGSKA (reference sequence). V was clipped by 5 bases and J by 0 bases, with 17 bases between them. CDR3 DNA sequence: TGCAGTGCTCCACGGCCTCAGGTGAGCTCCTACGAGCAGTACTTC. This sequence encodes CSAPRPQVSSYEQYF.

This clonotype has a handful of counts. The chain uses TRBV5-1 and TRBJ2-7; TRBD1 aligns across 8 bases. Germline trimming cut 4 bases from V and 3 bases from J; bases unmatched to any gene: 15. Germline loops: CDR1 SGHRS, CDR2 YFSETQ. The CDR3 length is 17 residues. DNA for the CDR3: TGCGCCAGCAGCGCGGGACAGGAACGACCTCGGGGCTACGAGCAGTACTTC. Protein: CASSAGQERPRGYEQYF.

This clonotype turned up a few times. This rearrangement joins TRBV29-1 to TRBJ2-6; no clear D gene. V lost 5 bases, J lost 1 base, and 12 bases lay in between. Germline V lookup: CDR1 SQVTM, CDR2 ANQGSEA. The CDR3 has 15 amino acids. CDR3 DNA sequence: TGCAGCGTTCGGGTGGTTCAGTCTGGGGCCAACGTCCTGACTTTC. It yields the protein CSVRVVQSGANVLTF.

The rearrangement joins TRBV24-1 to TRBJ2-1; 11 positions agree with TRBD1. The germline CDR1 and CDR2 sequences are KGHDR and SFDVKD. This CDR3 region has 18 residues. J was trimmed by 7 bases and V by 3 bases; bases with no gene match: 13. CDR3 sequence: CATSDQKPGTGGRNEQFF. For the CDR3, the DNA is TGTGCCACCAGTGATCAGAAACCCGGGACAGGGGGTAGGAATGAGCAGTTCTTC.

About this clonotype: This may be a read error: a much more frequent sequence differs by one nucleotide. This chain connects TRBV20-1 to TRBJ1-2; D is unresolved. Per germline, CDR1 DFQATT and CDR2 SNEGSKA (reference sequence). This CDR3 has 16 amino acids. The CDR3 here is CRARPGNRRANYGYTF. The DNA for the CDR3 is TGCAGAGCTAGACCCGGAAACAGACGAGCTAACTATGGCTACACCTTC.

This clonotype has more than one count but fewer than ten. The chain couples TRBV18 to TRBJ1-1; possibly TRBD1 for D (5 bases). Per germline, CDR1 KGHSH and CDR2 LQKENI. V was clipped by 0 bases and J by 7 bases, with 9 bases between them. The CDR3 sequence is 13 residues long. CDR3 region: CASSPPWRGEAFF. The CDR3 DNA is TGTGCCAGCTCACCACCCTGGAGGGGTGAAGCTTTCTTT.

Regarding this clonotype: At one boundary the junction diverges from the germline segment, which might be a read error. The rearrangement joins TRBV4-1 to TRBJ1-6; D call uncertain. The V gene's germline CDR1 is MGHRA and CDR2 YSYEKL. This CDR3 is 15 amino acids long. CDR3 in amino acids: CASSQDGSRNSPLHF. CDR3 in DNA: TGCGCAAGCAGCCAAGATGGTAGCCGGAATTCACCCCTCCACTTT.

This clonotype occurred a few times. This chain links TRBV18 with TRBJ1-2; D may be TRBD1 (5 bases). Germline CDR1 KGHSH, CDR2 LQKENI. The CDR3 extends over 16 amino acids. The V gene lost 6 bases and the J gene lost 4 bases, with 21 bases spanning the gap. This CDR3 reads CASSQSGAGSGYGYTF. CDR3 sequence (DNA): TGTGCCAGCTCCCAAAGCGGTGCAGGGTCGGGCTATGGCTACACCTTC.

This clonotype was counted between two and nine times. J is TRBJ1-2 and V is TRBV6-6; D gene ambiguous. Trimming cost V 5 bases and J 7 bases, with 17 bases left between them. Germline assignment: CDR1 MNHNY and CDR2 SVGAGI (reference sequence). CDR3 length: 14 residues. The CDR3 reads CASSPRTAAFGYTF. The CDR3 coding sequence is TGTGCCAGCAGTCCCCGGACGGCCGCATTTGGCTACACCTTC.